This paragraph covers one T cell receptor beta chain sequence. What it recognizes is unknown. The data stem from a study of T cells in Graves' hyperthyroidism and ophthalmopathy. The wider study: Peripheral blood collection took place at initial diagnosis, before any treatment. Study conclusions and caveats: Most clonotypes expanded in thyroid above 0.001 were likewise present in blood.

Calling Graves' hyperthyroidism stable meant ophthalmopathy did not progress within 18 months. Among the patients, aged 18 to 65, hyperthyroidism was newly diagnosed and had lasted under 2 months. Germline lookup yields CDR1 GTSNPN and CDR2 SVGIG (reference sequence). The CDR3 covers 12 residues. Trimming pared 0 bases from V and 4 bases from J, leaving 6 bases between. Amplification of TCR beta CDR3 regions was performed using RNA transcripts as template. The HTBI primer set was used in a first-round RT-PCR of the TCR CDR3. A single record per CDR3 protein comes from TCRdb applying MiXCR to the multiplex PCR reads. The sample holds some 740,000 distinct CDR3 sequences, approximately 14% seen once.

Sequencing used blood. This rearrangement joins TRBV30 to TRBJ1-2; D call uncertain. This sequence originates from a woman aged 18-29 years with Graves' hyperthyroidism. CDR3: CAWSVTIYGYTF. The CDR3 DNA reads as TGTGCCTGGAGTGTTACCATCTATGGCTACACCTTC.